This paragraph reports one T cell receptor beta chain. This sample was taken from a study of T cell changes during pregnancy in multiple sclerosis. The CDR3 spans 12 residues. Per the germline V gene, CDR1 is SGDLS and CDR2 is YYNGEE. J was trimmed by 8 bases and V by 4 bases; bases with no gene match: 5. Profiled with immunoSEQ multiplex PCR; TCRdb holds only in-frame clones, not every one. The profile shows 90,000 to 95,000 clones, over 85% of them singletons. The source material was peripheral blood, sampled in the first trimester of pregnancy. The chain is built from TRBV9 and TRBJ1-2, with TRBD1 identical over 7 bases. The sequence came from a female donor with multiple sclerosis, enrolled in a pregnancy study. CDR3 sequence (DNA): TGTGCCAGCAGCACAGGGGTAGGAGGCTACACCTTC. As protein: CASSTGVGGYTF.